This TCR beta chain emerged from a study of OX40 agonist ivuxolimab in advanced cancers. Describing the broader study: Ivuxolimab, which targeted the costimulatory receptor OX40 (CD134), was an agonistic, fully human IgG2 monoclonal antibody. Intravenous ivuxolimab was administered to patients every 2 weeks at six dose levels: 0.01, 0.1, 0.3, 1.5, 3 and 10 mg/kg. Of the approximately 54 patients in dose escalation, about 20 had hepatocellular carcinoma, around 15 had melanoma, 9 had renal cell carcinoma and 9 had head and neck cancer. In the dose-escalation cohort, more than 75% of patients were male, and the mean age was roughly 60 years, with a range of roughly 23 to 85. Patients were allowed to have had prior anti-PD-1, anti-PD-L1 or anti-CTLA-4 therapy, and approximately 37% of the dose-escalation patients had been treated with checkpoint inhibitors. Partial responses occurred in three dose-escalation patients, of whom one had hepatocellular carcinoma and two had cutaneous melanoma. Peripheral TCRbeta sequencing aimed to test whether ivuxolimab altered TCR sequence diversity and caused clonal T-cell expansion. The paper describes the monotherapy dose-escalation part (N of about 52 patients) of the phase I trial of ivuxolimab.

On this clone itself: The antigen this receptor binds is unknown. Base qualities are missing; no much larger clone stands one base away.

Study-wide conclusions, independent of this receptor: At doses of 0.1 to 3.0 mg/kg, clonal expansion of both CD4+ and CD8+ blood T cells was observed from baseline to week 6. Antigen specificity was not determined for the clonally expanded peripheral T cells. Low levels of normalized T-cell clonal expansion were also seen in some patients who did not respond. Partial responders in the 0.1-3.0 mg/kg groups had among the lowest normalized peripheral clonal expansion, especially among CD8+ T cells. On average, CD8+ T cells showed more expanded clones than CD4+ T cells after ivuxolimab.

Patients with autoimmune disease history or receiving systemic immunosuppression were excluded from the trial. Peripheral blood for TCR sequencing was drawn from every dose cohort at baseline, at cycle 4 day 1 and at cycle 7 day 1. The samples were taken from a phase I, first-in-human, multicenter, open-label dose-escalation trial of ivuxolimab. Adults with locally advanced or metastatic head and neck squamous cell, hepatocellular, melanoma or renal cell carcinoma were enrolled in the trial. Before TCR sequencing, CD4+ T cells and CD8+ T cells were sorted from peripheral blood as separate populations. Taken from the germline V gene, the CDR1 and CDR2 loops are SGHAT and FQNNGV. Trimmed from V: 3 bases; trimmed from J: 5 bases; junction bases lacking a gene match: 15. The CDR3, from cysteine to phenylalanine, totals 17 residues. Just CDR3 DNA is preserved here, 51 bases in frame from base 1. To sequence the TCRbeta CDR3 region, genomic DNA was isolated from the sorted cells. The immunoSEQ Assay was used for sequencing of TCRbeta CDR3 regions. TCRdb stores this immuneACCESS table with in-frame sequences only. Part of the clones is absent; in the studies checked, under half of the shortfall reflects unresolved V genes, and no reason is known for the rest. A total of under 70,000 clones appear in this sample, 70% to 90% of them only once. Of the sample, roughly 8.2% falls within the top ten clones.

Source: CD4+ or CD8+ T cells sorted from blood, taken in a trial of the OX40 agonist ivuxolimab. The chain is encoded by TRBV11-2 joined to TRBJ1-2; 7 of the junction bases match TRBD1. This TCR came from an adult with an advanced solid tumor such as melanoma, head and neck, liver or kidney cancer. For the CDR3, the sequence is CASSLGGTANLFYGYTF. The bases are TGTGCCAGCAGCTTGGGGGGGACAGCGAACCTATTTTATGGCTACACCTTC.